This T cell receptor beta chain was captured in a study of blood T cell repertoires in COVID-19. For the study at large: The study drew acute and convalescent COVID-19 samples from the United States, Italy and Spain. Nucleic acid was either cDNA or gDNA, and it came from T cells, B-cell-depleted T cells, or PBMCs.

The germline V gene encodes CDR1 SGHAT and CDR2 FQNNGV. This CDR3 has 14 amino acids. V was pared by 3 bases and J by 8 bases, with 13 bases between. In the authors' workflow: Nucleated cell number was recorded as an estimate derived from reference gene primer amplification. The method was immunoSEQ multiplex PCR; TCRdb's version includes in-frame clones alone and lacks a portion of them. V, J and clone size derive from that table, while D and trimming were established from the DNA sequence. The sample gives roughly 24,000 clones, 88% of which show up once; about 20% is in the top ten. This receptor was obtained from a man between 65 and 85 years old in a cohort sampled during active COVID-19. The specimen was peripheral blood. This chain links TRBV11-2 with TRBJ1-4; D is undetermined. The CDR3 DNA follows: TGTGCCAGCAGCTTTCACAGTTTACCCGAAAAACTGTTTTTT. Its translation: CASSFHSLPEKLFF.